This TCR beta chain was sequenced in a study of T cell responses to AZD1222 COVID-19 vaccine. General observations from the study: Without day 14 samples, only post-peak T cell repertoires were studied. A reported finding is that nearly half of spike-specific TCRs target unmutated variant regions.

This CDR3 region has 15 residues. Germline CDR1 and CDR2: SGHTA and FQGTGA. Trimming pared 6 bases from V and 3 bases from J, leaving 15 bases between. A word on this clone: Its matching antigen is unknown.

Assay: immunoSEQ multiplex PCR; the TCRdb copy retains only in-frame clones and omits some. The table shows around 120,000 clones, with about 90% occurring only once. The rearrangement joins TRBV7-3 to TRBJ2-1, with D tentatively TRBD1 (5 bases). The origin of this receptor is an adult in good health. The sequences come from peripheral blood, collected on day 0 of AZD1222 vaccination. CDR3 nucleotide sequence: TGTGCCAGCAGTTTACTTGTCCAGGGCTACAATGAGCAGTTCTTC. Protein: CASSLLVQGYNEQFF.